This T cell receptor (beta chain) emerged from a study of blood T cells in healthy people across ages. Study-wide results and limits: Unsorted PBMCs blocked a conclusive comparison of naive and antigen-experienced cells. Changes seen in expanded clonotypes were possibly confounded by donor CMV status left unknown.

The study isolated at least 6.5 million PBMCs from each sample. The ends were cut back, 10 bases at V and 9 bases at J, with 19 bases in the middle. Germline V CDR1 and CDR2: MDHEN, SYDVKM. This CDR3 region has 13 residues. A remark on this clonotype: What it binds is not known.

The authors ran a second PCR of 7 to 11 cycles using a sample-barcoded 5' primer and a J-beta primer mix. One entry per CDR3 protein results from TCRdb running MiXCR on the 5' RACE reads. The repertoire consists of about 670,000 distinct CDR3 sequences, with 52% occurring once and the leading ten covering roughly 14%. This TCR came from a woman older than 75 in good health. The chain combines TRBV28 with TRBJ1-5, with D unclear. The source material was blood. CDR3 nucleotide sequence: TGTGCCAACTCGCCTGGCGGGGTGCGGCCCCAGCATTTT. This codes for CANSPGGVRPQHF.